This is a list of T cell receptor beta chains from one sample in a study of T cells after yellow fever vaccination. TCRdb recomputed calls from the 5' RACE reads with MiXCR, one row per CDR3 protein. The sample holds 610,000 or so distinct CDR3 sequences, approximately 13% seen once. The sequences come from PBMCs, collected on the day of the yellow fever booster vaccination. The receptor set was obtained from a man in his thirties or forties who received the YFV17D yellow fever vaccine. Each CDR3 is given with its conserved first and last residue. The order of the fields is clone size, V gene, J gene, D gene, CDR3 protein, CDR3 DNA. D genes are given only for firm matches. Size tells how often a clone was seen (once, few, many) or the class of an expanded clone, and some rows leave it out.

>.|TRBV15|TRBJ2-1|.
CATSREGSSDEQSF
TGTGCCACCAGCAGAGAAGGTAGCTCAGATGAGCAGTCCTTC
>.|TRBV15|TRBJ2-3|.
CATSRDPRLFLTQYF
TGTGCCACCAGCAGAGACCCCAGACTCTTCCTTACGCAGTATTTT
>.|TRBV12-3/TRBV12-4|TRBJ2-1|.
CASSFPGLVNEQFF
TGTGCCAGCAGTTTTCCGGGACTTGTCAATGAGCAGTTCTTC
>few|TRBV15|TRBJ2-5|.
CATSRTLKETQYF
TGTGCCACCAGTAGGACACTAAAAGAGACCCAGTACTTC
>.|TRBV11-2|TRBJ2-1|TRBD2
CASSRATSGYYNEQFF
TGTGCCAGCAGCCGCGCGACTAGCGGATACTACAATGAGCAGTTCTTC
>few|TRBV12-3/TRBV12-4|TRBJ2-5|.
CASKEGVGETQYF
TGTGCCAGCAAGGAGGGCGTAGGAGAGACCCAGTACTTC
>.|TRBV20-1|TRBJ2-1|TRBD1
CSASAGTGLDNEQFF
TGCAGTGCTAGTGCCGGGACAGGATTGGACAATGAGCAGTTCTTC
>.|TRBV5-1|TRBJ2-1|.
CASSPRVSYNEQFF
TGCGCCAGCAGCCCTCGAGTCTCCTACAATGAGCAGTTCTTC
>few|TRBV7-9|TRBJ2-7|TRBD2
CASSLSLAGSEQYF
TGTGCCAGCAGCTTAAGCCTAGCGGGAAGCGAGCAGTACTTC
>.|TRBV5-1|TRBJ1-1|TRBD1
CASSPQGFGTEAFF
TGCGCCAGCAGCCCACAGGGGTTTGGCACTGAAGCTTTCTTT
>once|TRBV15|TRBJ1-1|.
CATSKDPRQNTEAFF
TGTGCCACCAGCAAAGATCCTCGACAGAACACTGAAGCTTTCTTT
>.|TRBV5-4|TRBJ2-7|TRBD2
CASSSLASSYEQYF
TGTGCCAGCAGCTCACTAGCGAGTTCCTACGAGCAGTACTTC
>.|TRBV29-1|TRBJ2-1|TRBD2
CSVEELAGVWNEQFF
TGCAGCGTTGAAGAACTAGCGGGAGTGTGGAATGAGCAGTTCTTC
>.|TRBV20-1|TRBJ2-1|TRBD2
CSARAGTRAPDEQFF
TGCAGTGCTAGGGCCGGGACTAGAGCCCCTGATGAGCAGTTCTTC
>few|TRBV3-1|TRBJ1-5|TRBD1
CASSGTVGDQPQHF
TGTGCCAGCAGCGGGACAGTAGGGGATCAGCCCCAGCATTTT
>few|TRBV5-1|TRBJ1-1|.
CASSEKTGTDTEAFF
TGCGCCAGCAGCGAAAAAACAGGGACGGACACTGAAGCTTTCTTT
>few|TRBV20-1|TRBJ2-3|.
CSALPAGATDTQYF
TGCAGTGCTCTGCCGGCAGGCGCCACAGATACGCAGTATTTT
>.|TRBV4-3|TRBJ2-2|TRBD2
CASSQELAGSGELFF
TGCGCCAGCAGCCAAGAACTAGCGGGATCCGGGGAGCTGTTTTTT
>many|TRBV29-1|TRBJ2-3|.
CSVGDTQYF
TGCAGCGTTGGAGATACGCAGTATTTT
>once|TRBV29-1|TRBJ2-2|.
CSVGGRVWELFF
TGCAGCGTTGGTGGGAGAGTCTGGGAGCTGTTTTTT
>few|TRBV12-3/TRBV12-4|TRBJ1-6|.
CASSFQGAGNSPLHF
TGTGCCAGCAGTTTCCAGGGTGCAGGGAATTCACCCCTCCACTTT
>.|TRBV5-1|TRBJ1-2|.
CASSLAEFGPGADGYTF
TGCGCCAGCAGCTTGGCCGAGTTTGGCCCGGGGGCAGATGGCTACACCTTC
>many|TRBV5-4|TRBJ1-4|.
CASSLPQGSKLFF
TGTGCCAGCAGCTTGCCACAGGGATCGAAACTGTTTTTT
>.|TRBV11-2|TRBJ1-3|.
CASSLTSGRWGSTIYF
TGTGCCAGCAGCTTAACCAGTGGACGGTGGGGTAGCACCATATATTTT
>few|TRBV28|TRBJ2-1|.
CASSSKGRSINEQFF
TGTGCCAGCAGTTCCAAGGGGAGGAGTATCAATGAGCAGTTCTTC
>many|TRBV28|TRBJ1-5|.
CASTWRGGQPQHF
TGTGCCAGCACCTGGCGAGGGGGTCAGCCCCAGCATTTT
>.|TRBV5-4|TRBJ2-5|.
CASSLLGSETQYF
TGTGCCAGCAGCTTGTTAGGCTCCGAGACCCAGTACTTC
>.|TRBV5-1|TRBJ2-1|TRBD2
CASSLAEGRNEQFF
TGCGCCAGCAGCCTAGCGGAGGGGAGGAATGAGCAGTTCTTC
>many|TRBV7-2|TRBJ2-1|.
CASSLNNEQFF
TGTGCCAGCAGCTTAAACAATGAGCAGTTCTTC